This T cell receptor (beta chain) was retrieved from a study of blood T cells in healthy people across ages. The use of a sample-barcoded 5' primer and a J-beta primer mix characterized a second PCR of about 7 to 12 cycles. Each cDNA was tagged by a template-switch adaptor containing 12 random nucleotides. TCRdb ran MiXCR on the 5' RACE reads and lists one entry per CDR3 protein. The top ten clones hold about 19% of a sample with hundreds of thousands of distinct CDR3 sequences, under 55% of them seen once. This CDR3 has 15 residues. The germline V gene has CDR1 SEHNR and CDR2 FQNEAQ (reference sequence). V was shortened by 7 bases and J by 4 bases, with 17 bases between the two germline ends.

Sample: blood. This clonotype was sampled from a man in his fifties or sixties in good health. The chain combines TRBV7-9 with TRBJ2-1; possibly TRBD1 or TRBD2 for D (6 bases each). CDR3: CASTLAGGRYNEQFF. CDR3 DNA sequence: TGTGCCAGCACCCTGGCCGGGGGCCGTTACAATGAGCAGTTCTTC.